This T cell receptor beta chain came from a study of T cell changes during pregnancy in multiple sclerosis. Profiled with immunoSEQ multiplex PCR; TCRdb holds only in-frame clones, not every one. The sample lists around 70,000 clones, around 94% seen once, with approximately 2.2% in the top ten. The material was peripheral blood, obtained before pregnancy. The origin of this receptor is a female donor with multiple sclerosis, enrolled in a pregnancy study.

The CDR3 DNA is TGTGCCAGCTCACTTCGGACAGGGGGATACAATGAGCAGTTCTTC. Translating it yields CASSLRTGGYNEQFF. This chain links TRBV18 with TRBJ2-1; 10 bases are a match to TRBD1. The V gene's germline CDR1 is KGHSH and CDR2 LQKENI. Losses at the gene ends were 4 bases for V and 4 bases for J; bases not matched to a gene: 4. This CDR3 region has 15 residues.